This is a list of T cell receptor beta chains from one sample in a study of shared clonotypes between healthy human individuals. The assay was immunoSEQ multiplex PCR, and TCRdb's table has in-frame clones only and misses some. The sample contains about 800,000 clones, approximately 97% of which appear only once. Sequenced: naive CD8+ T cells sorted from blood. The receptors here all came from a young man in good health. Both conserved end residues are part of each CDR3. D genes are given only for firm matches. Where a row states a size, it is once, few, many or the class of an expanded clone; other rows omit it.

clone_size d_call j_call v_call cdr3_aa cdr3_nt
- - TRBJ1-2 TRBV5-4 CASSFGREFYGYTF TGTGCCAGCAGCTTTGGCAGGGAGTTTTATGGCTACACCTTC
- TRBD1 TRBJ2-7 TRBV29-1 CSIRRWGSGGYEQYF TGCAGCATCCGGCGGTGGGGTTCAGGGGGCTACGAGCAGTACTTC
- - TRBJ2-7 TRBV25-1 CATRTDSSYEQYF TGTGCCACCAGGACAGACTCTTCCTACGAGCAGTACTTC
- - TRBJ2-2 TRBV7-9 CASSLGVNTGELFF TGTGCCAGCAGCCTAGGGGTGAACACCGGGGAGCTGTTTTTT
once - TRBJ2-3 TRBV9 CASSVVGGTDTQYF TGTGCCAGCAGCGTAGTTGGCGGCACAGATACGCAGTATTTT
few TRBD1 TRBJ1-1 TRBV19 CASSYTGGVVEAFF TGTGCCAGTAGTTATACAGGGGGAGTTGTTGAAGCTTTCTTT
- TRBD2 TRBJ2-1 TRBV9 CASSVDLREGTYNEQFF TGTGCCAGCAGCGTAGATTTGCGGGAGGGAACCTACAATGAGCAGTTCTTC
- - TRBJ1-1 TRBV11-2 CASSLEGQMGEAFF TGTGCCAGCAGCTTAGAGGGCCAGATGGGTGAAGCTTTCTTT
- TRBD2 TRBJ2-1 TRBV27 CASSLQLASSYNEQFF TGTGCCAGCAGTTTACAACTAGCGAGCTCCTACAATGAGCAGTTCTTC
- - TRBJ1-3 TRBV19 CASSTEHWQGKTSGNTIYF TGTGCCAGTAGTACTGAACATTGGCAGGGGAAGACCTCTGGAAACACCATATATTTT
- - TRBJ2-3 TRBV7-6 CASSPGDSPTQWVQYF TGTGCCAGCAGCCCCGGCGACTCACCGACACAATGGGTGCAGTATTTT
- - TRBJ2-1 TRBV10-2 CASSESENEQFF TGCGCCAGCAGTGAGAGTGAGAATGAGCAGTTCTTC
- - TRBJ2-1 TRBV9 CASRPITGGEQFF TGTGCCAGCAGACCGATTACGGGGGGCGAGCAGTTCTTC
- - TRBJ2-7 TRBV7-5 CARSSKTIMSGNSYEQYF TGTGCCAGAAGCTCCAAAACAATTATGTCAGGGAACTCCTACGAGCAGTACTTC
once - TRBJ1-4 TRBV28 CASRPKTNEKLFF TGTGCCAGCAGGCCCAAAACTAATGAAAAACTGTTTTTT
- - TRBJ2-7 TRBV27 CASSLSGSSYEQYF TGTGCCAGCAGTTTGTCCGGGAGTTCCTACGAGCAGTACTTC
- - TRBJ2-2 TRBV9 CASSVGGHLSGTGELFF TGTGCCAGCAGCGTAGGGGGACACCTCTCGGGGACCGGGGAGCTGTTTTTT
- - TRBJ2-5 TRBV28 CASSFVRTIQETQYF TGTGCCAGCAGTTTCGTACGGACAATACAAGAGACCCAGTACTTC
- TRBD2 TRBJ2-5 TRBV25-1 CASSEVAGVQETQYF TGTGCCAGCAGTGAGGTTGCGGGAGTTCAAGAGACCCAGTACTTC
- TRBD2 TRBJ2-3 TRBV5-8 CASSLGTSGLDTQYF TGTGCCAGCAGCTTGGGGACTAGCGGTCTAGATACGCAGTATTTT
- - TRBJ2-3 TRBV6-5 CAVSRGTDTQYF TGTGCAGTTTCGAGAGGGACAGATACGCAGTATTTT
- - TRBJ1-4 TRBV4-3 CASSQGPITSATNEKLFF TGCGCCAGCAGCCAAGGTCCCATTACCTCTGCAACTAATGAAAAACTGTTTTTT